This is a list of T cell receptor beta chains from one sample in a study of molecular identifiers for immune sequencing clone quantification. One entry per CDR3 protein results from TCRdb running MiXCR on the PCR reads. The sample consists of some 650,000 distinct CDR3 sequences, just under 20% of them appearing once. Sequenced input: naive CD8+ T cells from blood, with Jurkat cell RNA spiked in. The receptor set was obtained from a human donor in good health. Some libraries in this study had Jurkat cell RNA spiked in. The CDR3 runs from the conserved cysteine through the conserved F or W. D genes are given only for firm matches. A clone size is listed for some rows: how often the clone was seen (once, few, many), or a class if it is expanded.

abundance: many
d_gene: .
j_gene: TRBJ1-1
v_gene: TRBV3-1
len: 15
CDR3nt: TGTGCCAGCAGCCATCCGGGACACATGAACACTGAAGCTTTCTTT
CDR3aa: CASSHPGHMNTEAFF

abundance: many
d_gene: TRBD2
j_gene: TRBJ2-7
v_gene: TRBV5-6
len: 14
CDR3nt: TGTGCCAGCCGCACTAGCGGGAGCTCCTACGAGCAGTACTTC
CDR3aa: CASRTSGSSYEQYF

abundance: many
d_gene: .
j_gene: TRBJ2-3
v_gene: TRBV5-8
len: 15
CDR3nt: TGTGCCAGCAGCTCGGAGGGGGGGGCCCCAGATACGCAGTATTTT
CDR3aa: CASSSEGGAPDTQYF

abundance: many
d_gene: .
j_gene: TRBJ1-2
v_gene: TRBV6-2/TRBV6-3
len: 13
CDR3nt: TGTGCCAGCAGTTCGGGACACTACTATGGCTACACCTTC
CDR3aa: CASSSGHYYGYTF

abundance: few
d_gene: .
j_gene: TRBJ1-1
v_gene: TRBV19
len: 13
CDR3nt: TGTGCCAGTGAAGTCGCAATGAACACTGAAGCTTTCTTT
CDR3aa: CASEVAMNTEAFF

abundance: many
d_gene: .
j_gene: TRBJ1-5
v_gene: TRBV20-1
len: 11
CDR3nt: TGCAGTGCTAGATATGGTCAGCCCCAGCATTTT
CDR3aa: CSARYGQPQHF

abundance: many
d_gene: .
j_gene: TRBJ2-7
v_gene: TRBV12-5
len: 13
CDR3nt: TGTGCTAGTAAAACCACAGGGCACTACGAGCAGTACTTC
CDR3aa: CASKTTGHYEQYF

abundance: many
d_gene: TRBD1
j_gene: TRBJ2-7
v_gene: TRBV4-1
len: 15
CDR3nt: TGCGCCAGCAGCCAAGTCCGGACAGGGTTTAACGAGCAGTACTTC
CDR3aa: CASSQVRTGFNEQYF

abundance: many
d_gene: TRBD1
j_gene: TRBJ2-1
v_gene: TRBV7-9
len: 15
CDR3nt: TGTGCCAGCAGCACTACAGGGGGCTCCTACAATGAGCAGTTCTTC
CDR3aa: CASSTTGGSYNEQFF

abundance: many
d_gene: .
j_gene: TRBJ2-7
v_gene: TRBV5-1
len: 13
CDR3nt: TGCGCCAGCTCCCAGCTTGGGAACGAGCAACAGTACTTC
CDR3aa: CASSQLGNEQQYF

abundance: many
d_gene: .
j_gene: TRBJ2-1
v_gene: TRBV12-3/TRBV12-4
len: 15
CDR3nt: TGTGCCAGCAGGAGGGGTGGAGGGCCGGGCAATGAGCAGTTCTTC
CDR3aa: CASRRGGGPGNEQFF

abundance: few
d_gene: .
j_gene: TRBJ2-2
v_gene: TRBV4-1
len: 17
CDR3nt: TGCGCCAGCAGCCAAGATTTGGGGGTCGGGTACACCGGGGAGCTGTTTTTT
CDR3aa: CASSQDLGVGYTGELFF

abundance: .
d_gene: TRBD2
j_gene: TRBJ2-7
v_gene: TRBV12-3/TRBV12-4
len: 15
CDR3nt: TGTGCCAGCAGTTTTGAGGGCGGGGGGCCCTACGAGCAGTACTTC
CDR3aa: CASSFEGGGPYEQYF

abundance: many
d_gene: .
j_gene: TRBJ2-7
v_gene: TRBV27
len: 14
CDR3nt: TGTGCCAGCAGTTTAAGACGGGAGAGGTACGAGCAGTACTTC
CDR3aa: CASSLRRERYEQYF

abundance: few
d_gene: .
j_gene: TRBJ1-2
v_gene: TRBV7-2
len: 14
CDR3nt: TGTGCCAGCAGCTTAGTGTCGGGGAATTATGGCTACACCTTC
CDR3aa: CASSLVSGNYGYTF

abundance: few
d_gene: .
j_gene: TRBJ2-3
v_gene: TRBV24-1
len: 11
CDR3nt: TGTGCCACCAGCGATCCAAATACGCGGTATTTT
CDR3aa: CATSDPNTRYF

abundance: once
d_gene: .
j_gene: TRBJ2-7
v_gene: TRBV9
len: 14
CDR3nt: TGTGCCAGCAGCGTAGCGGGAACCCAATACGAGCAGTACTTC
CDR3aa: CASSVAGTQYEQYF

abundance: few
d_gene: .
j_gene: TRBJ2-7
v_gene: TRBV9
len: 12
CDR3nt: TGTGCCAGCAGCGACCCCTTCCCCGAGCAGTACTTC
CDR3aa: CASSDPFPEQYF

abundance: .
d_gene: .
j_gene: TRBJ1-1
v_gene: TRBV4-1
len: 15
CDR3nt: TGCGCCAGCAGCCATGGGGCGGGGATGGTCACTGAAGCTTTCTTT
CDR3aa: CASSHGAGMVTEAFF

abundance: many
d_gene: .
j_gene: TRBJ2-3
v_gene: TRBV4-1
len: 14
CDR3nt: TGCGCCAGCAGCTCCCGACAGGGCACAGATACGCAGTATTTT
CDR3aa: CASSSRQGTDTQYF

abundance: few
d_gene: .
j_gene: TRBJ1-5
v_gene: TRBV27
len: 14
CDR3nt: TGTGCCAGCAGGAACGCAGGGGGCAATCAGCCCCAGCATTTT
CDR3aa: CASRNAGGNQPQHF

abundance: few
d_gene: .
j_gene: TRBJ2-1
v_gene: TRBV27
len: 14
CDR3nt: TGTGCCAGCAGTTTAAGGGCTAGCGTCCATGAGCAGTTCTTC
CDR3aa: CASSLRASVHEQFF

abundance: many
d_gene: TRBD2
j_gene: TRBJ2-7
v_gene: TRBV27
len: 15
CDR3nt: TGTGCCAGCAGTTTATTCGTGGAGGCTAGCGGGCCGCAGTACTTC
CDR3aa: CASSLFVEASGPQYF

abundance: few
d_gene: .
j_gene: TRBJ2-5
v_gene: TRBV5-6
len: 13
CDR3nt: TGTGCCAGCAGCTCCAGGGGCATACAGACCCAGTACTTC
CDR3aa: CASSSRGIQTQYF

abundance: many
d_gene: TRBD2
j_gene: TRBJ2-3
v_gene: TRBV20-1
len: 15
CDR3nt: TGCAGTGCTAGAGATTTGAGACTAGCGGGAGATACGCAGTATTTT
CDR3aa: CSARDLRLAGDTQYF

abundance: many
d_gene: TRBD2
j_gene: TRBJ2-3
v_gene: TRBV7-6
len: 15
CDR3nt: TGTGCCAGCAGCCTACTAGCGGATAGCACAGATACGCAGTATTTT
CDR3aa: CASSLLADSTDTQYF

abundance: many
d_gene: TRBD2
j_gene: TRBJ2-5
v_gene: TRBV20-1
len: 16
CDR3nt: TGCAGTGCTAGAGATCCCCAGCGGGAGGGCCGCGAGACCCAGTACTTC
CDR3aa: CSARDPQREGRETQYF

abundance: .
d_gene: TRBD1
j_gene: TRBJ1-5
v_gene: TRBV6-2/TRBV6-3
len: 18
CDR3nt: TGTGCCGGAAAAAACCGGGACAGGAGAGATGAGGGCAATCAGCCCCAGCATTTT
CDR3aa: CAGKNRDRRDEGNQPQHF

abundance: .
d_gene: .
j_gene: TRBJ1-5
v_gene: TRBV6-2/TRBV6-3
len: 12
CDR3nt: TGTGCCAGCAGTTGGGAATTTCAGCCCCAGCATTTT
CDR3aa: CASSWEFQPQHF

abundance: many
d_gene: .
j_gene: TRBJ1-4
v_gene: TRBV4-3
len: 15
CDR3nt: TGCGCCAGCAGCCGGTACAGGACAACTAATGAAAAACTGTTTTTT
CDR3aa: CASSRYRTTNEKLFF

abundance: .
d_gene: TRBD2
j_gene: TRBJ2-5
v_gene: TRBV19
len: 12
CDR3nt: TGTGCCAGTATGAACGGGAGGAAGACCCAGTACTTC
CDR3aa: CASMNGRKTQYF

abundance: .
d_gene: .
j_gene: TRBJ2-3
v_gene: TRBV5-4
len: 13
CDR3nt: TGTGCCAGCTTGGCGGGACAGCTAGATACGCAGTATTTT
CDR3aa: CASLAGQLDTQYF

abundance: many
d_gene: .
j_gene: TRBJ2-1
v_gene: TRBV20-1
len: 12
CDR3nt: TGCAGTGCCCCAGGCTACTACAATGAGCAGTTCTTC
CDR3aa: CSAPGYYNEQFF

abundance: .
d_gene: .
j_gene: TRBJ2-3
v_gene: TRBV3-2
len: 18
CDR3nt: TGTGCCAGCAGCCGCACGACCCGGGACTCCGACACGCCTGATACGCAGTATTTT
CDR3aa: CASSRTTRDSDTPDTQYF

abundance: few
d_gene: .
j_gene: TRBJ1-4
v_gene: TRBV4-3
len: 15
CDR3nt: TGCGCCAGCAGCCAAGTTGAGGGGACTAATGAAAAACTGTTTTTT
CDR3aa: CASSQVEGTNEKLFF

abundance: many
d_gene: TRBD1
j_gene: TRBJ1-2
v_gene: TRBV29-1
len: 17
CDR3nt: TGCAGCGTGAATTTGGGGACAGGGGATTTTCGCGTAAATGGCTACACCTTC
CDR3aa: CSVNLGTGDFRVNGYTF

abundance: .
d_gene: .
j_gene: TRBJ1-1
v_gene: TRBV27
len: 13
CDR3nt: TGTGCCAGCAGTTACCGCTCGCTCACTGAAGCTTTCTTT
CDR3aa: CASSYRSLTEAFF

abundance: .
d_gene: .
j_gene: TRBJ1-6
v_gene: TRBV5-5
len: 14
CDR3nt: TGTGCCAGCAGCTTTGTGCAAGATAATTCATCCCTCCACTTT
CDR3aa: CASSFVQDNSSLHF

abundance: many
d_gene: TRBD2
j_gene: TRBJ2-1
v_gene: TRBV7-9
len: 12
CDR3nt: TGTGCCAGCAGCCCACGGGGACTAGCGGGGTTCTTC
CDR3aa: CASSPRGLAGFF

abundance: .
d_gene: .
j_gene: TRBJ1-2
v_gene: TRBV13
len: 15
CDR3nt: TGTGCCAGCAGCTTAGGTAGGGGCTGGAACTATGGCTACACCTTC
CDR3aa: CASSLGRGWNYGYTF

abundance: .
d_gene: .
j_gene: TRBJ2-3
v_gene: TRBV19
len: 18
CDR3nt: TGTGCCAGCAGCCTTCAGTCGTCTGGACTGCGAACTCCAGATACGCAGTATTTT
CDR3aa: CASSLQSSGLRTPDTQYF

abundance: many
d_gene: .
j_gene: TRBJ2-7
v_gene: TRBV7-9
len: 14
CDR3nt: TGTGCCAGCAGCTCCCTAGGGGGAGACTACGAGCAGTACTTC
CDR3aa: CASSSLGGDYEQYF

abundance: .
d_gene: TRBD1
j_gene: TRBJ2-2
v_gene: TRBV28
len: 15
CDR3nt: TGTGCCAGCAGGCCACAGGGGGCGGGCACCGGGGAGCTGTTTTTT
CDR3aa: CASRPQGAGTGELFF

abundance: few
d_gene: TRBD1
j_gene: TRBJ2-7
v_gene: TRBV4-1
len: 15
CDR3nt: TGCGCCAGCAGCCGAGAAGACAGGGGCTCCTACGAGCAGTACTTC
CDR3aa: CASSREDRGSYEQYF

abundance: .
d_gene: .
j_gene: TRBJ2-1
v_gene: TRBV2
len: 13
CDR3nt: TGTGCCAGCAGTTCGACTGACAGAATTAAGCAGTTCTTC
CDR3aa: CASSSTDRIKQFF

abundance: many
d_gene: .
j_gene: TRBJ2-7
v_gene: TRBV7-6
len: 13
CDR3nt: TGTGCCAGCAGCACCCTTGGCGCCTACGAGCAGTACTTC
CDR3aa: CASSTLGAYEQYF

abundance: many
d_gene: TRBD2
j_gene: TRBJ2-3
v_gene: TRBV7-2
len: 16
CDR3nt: TGTGCCAGCAGCGGGCTAGCGGGGGGGCCGGGAGATACGCAGTATTTT
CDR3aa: CASSGLAGGPGDTQYF

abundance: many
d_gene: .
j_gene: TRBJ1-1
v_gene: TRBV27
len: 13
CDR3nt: TGTGCCAGCAGTCCCTCGGCGGGGACTGAAGCTTTCTTT
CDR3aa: CASSPSAGTEAFF

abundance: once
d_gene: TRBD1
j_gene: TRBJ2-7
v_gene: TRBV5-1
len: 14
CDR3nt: TGCGCCAGCTGCTCATGGGACAGGGGCTACGAGCAGTACTTC
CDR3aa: CASCSWDRGYEQYF

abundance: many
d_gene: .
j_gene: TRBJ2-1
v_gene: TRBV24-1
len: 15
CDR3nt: TGTGCCACCAGTGATTCAGGGTACCAAAACAATGAGCAGTTCTTC
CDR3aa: CATSDSGYQNNEQFF

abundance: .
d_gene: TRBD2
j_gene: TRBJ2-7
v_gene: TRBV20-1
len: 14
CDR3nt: TGCAGTGCTAGACCAACTAGCGGCCCCTACGAGCAGTACTTC
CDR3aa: CSARPTSGPYEQYF

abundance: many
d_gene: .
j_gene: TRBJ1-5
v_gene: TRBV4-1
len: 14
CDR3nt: TGCGCCAGCAGCCCGCGCGCAATCAGGGAGCCCCAGCATTTT
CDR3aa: CASSPRAIREPQHF

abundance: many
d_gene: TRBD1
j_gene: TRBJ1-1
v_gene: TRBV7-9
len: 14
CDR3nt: TGTGCCAGCAGCCCTAGGGACAGGGATACTGAAGCTTTCTTT
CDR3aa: CASSPRDRDTEAFF

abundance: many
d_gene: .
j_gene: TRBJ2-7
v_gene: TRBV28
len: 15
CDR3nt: TGTGCCAGCAGTTTAATGCAGTCTAGCTCCTACGAGCAGTACTTC
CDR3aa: CASSLMQSSSYEQYF

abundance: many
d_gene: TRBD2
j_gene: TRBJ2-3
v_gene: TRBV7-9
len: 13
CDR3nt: TGTGCCAGCAGCTTACTAGCGGAGTATACGCAGTATTTT
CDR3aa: CASSLLAEYTQYF

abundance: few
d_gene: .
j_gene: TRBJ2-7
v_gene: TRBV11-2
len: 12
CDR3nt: TGTGCCAGCACCCAAGGGGCCCACGAGCAGTACTTC
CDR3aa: CASTQGAHEQYF

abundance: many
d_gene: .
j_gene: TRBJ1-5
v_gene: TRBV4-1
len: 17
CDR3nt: TGCGCCAGCAGCCAAGATGATGAGGTATGGGCAAATCAGCCCCAGCATTTT
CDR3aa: CASSQDDEVWANQPQHF